This T cell receptor beta chain originates from a study of shared clonotypes between healthy human individuals. Overall study findings and caveats: The small donor group covered limited genetic and exposure diversity.

Healthy HIV-negative adults with no recent acute infections or vaccinations were recruited as donors. Concerning this clone: Its matching antigen is unknown.

Ten immunoSEQ deep assay plates were used to sequence the DNA of unsorted PBMCs. The assay was immunoSEQ multiplex PCR, and TCRdb's table has in-frame clones only and misses some. Of fewer than 550,000 clones listed, roughly 85% are singletons. The receptor's source is a middle-aged woman in good health. Some clones in this sample may be carry-over from other donors' samples. Sequences were obtained from PBMCs.

The CDR3 spells CASNWAGSQPQHF. DNA of the CDR3: TGTGCCAGCAATTGGGCAGGGTCTCAGCCCCAGCATTTT. The gene calls are TRBV21-1 and TRBJ1-5; the table's D gene call, TRBD1, was not cross checked with the DNA. TRBV21-1 is assigned pseudogene status. This CDR3 contains 13 residues.